These 11 T cell receptor beta chains originate from one sample sequenced in a study of cytomegalovirus exposure and HLA in healthy donors. The PCR made use of 60 Vbeta and 13 Jbeta primers. Clones were sequenced by immunoSEQ multiplex PCR, and TCRdb holds only the in-frame ones, with some missing. The sample carries about 300,000 clones, just over 85% recorded once. The source material was PBMCs. The receptors here all came from a man aged 40-50 years in good health and CMV-seropositive.

V gene TRBV9 combines with J gene TRBJ2-3, with 7 bases matching TRBD1. Germline loops: CDR1 SGDLS, CDR2 YYNGEE. The CDR3 covers 16 residues. Germline trimming cut 4 bases from V and 2 bases from J; bases unmatched to any gene: 10. Written as DNA, the CDR3 is TGTGCCAGCAGCCCCTGGTCCCAGGGGGACACAGATACGCAGTATTTT. Amino acid sequence: CASSPWSQGDTDTQYF.

This chain connects TRBV6-6 to TRBJ2-3, with 7 nucleotides matching TRBD2. With 1 base clipped from V and 5 bases from J, the junction kept 6 bases outside the gene matches. The CDR3 has 15 residues. Germline lookup yields CDR1 MNHNY and CDR2 SVGAGI (reference sequence). The CDR3 region has the DNA TGTGCCAGCAGTTACTGGGAGGGAGAAGAAGATACGCAGTATTTT. Residues: CASSYWEGEEDTQYF.

The J gene is TRBJ1-2, the V gene TRBV7-2; 10 bases line up with TRBD1. Germline V gene lookup returns CDR1 SGHTA and CDR2 FQGNSA. The V gene end was trimmed by 1 base and the J gene end by 4 bases; junction bases not matched to a gene: 3. The CDR3 covers 15 residues. CDR3 loop: CASSLGGQGTYGYTF. The CDR3 coding sequence is TGTGCCAGCAGCTTAGGGGGACAGGGGACCTATGGCTACACCTTC. The full variable domain, with the rest looked up from reference TRBV7-2 and TRBJ1-2, is GAGVSQSPSNKVTEKGKDVELRCDPISGHTALYWYRQSLGQGLEFLIYFQGNSAPDKSGLPSDRFSAERTGGSVSTLTIQRTQQEDSAVYLCASSLGGQGTYGYTFGSGTRLTVV.

This clone was detected only a few times. This chain connects TRBV2 to TRBJ2-7; 7 bases line up with TRBD2. V shed 6 bases, J shed 1 base, and the junction held 6 bases outside the gene matches. Germline V gives CDR1 SNHLY, CDR2 FYNNEI. The CDR3 length is 14 residues. This CDR3 reads CASRELAASYEQYF. In DNA, the CDR3 is TGTGCCAGCAGGGAGCTAGCGGCTTCCTACGAGCAGTACTTC.

As for this clone: Distinct nucleotide sequences in the sample also encode this CDR3. The chain uses TRBV30 and TRBJ2-7; TRBD2 agrees at 7 bases. Per germline, CDR1 GTSNPN and CDR2 SVGIG (reference sequence). V trimming: 3 bases; J trimming: 4 bases; junction bases outside the gene matches: 0. The CDR3 loop spans 11 amino acids. CDR3 protein: CAWSGGYEQYF. The CDR3 DNA follows: TGTGCCTGGAGCGGGGGGTACGAGCAGTACTTC.

V usage is TRBV4-1 and J usage is TRBJ2-1, with 9 bases that match TRBD2. CDR1 is MGHRA and CDR2 is YSYEKL in the germline V gene. V lost 4 bases, J lost 7 bases, and 8 bases stayed unmatched. The CDR3 runs to 15 residues. Written as DNA, the CDR3 is TGCGCCAGCAGCCCCGGGACTAGCATTAGGAATGAGCAGTTCTTC. Protein product: CASSPGTSIRNEQFF.

The chain carries TRBV28 and TRBJ2-3; 9 bases align to TRBD2. The CDR3 consists of 13 residues. CDR1 is MDHEN, CDR2 SYDVKM, per germline. Losses at the gene ends were 7 bases for V and 1 base for J; bases not matched to a gene: 0. The chain's CDR3 is CASIAGGTDTQYF. CDR3 nucleotides: TGTGCCAGCATAGCGGGAGGCACAGATACGCAGTATTTT.

The V call is TRBV7-2, the J call TRBJ1-1; TRBD1 aligns across 7 bases. Germline-derived CDR1 and CDR2 are SGHTA and FQGNSA. J was trimmed by 5 bases and V by 4 bases; bases with no gene match: 4. This CDR3 contains 13 residues. CDR3 sequence: CASSWDSRTEAFF. The CDR3 nucleotides are TGTGCCAGCAGCTGGGACAGTAGGACTGAAGCTTTCTTT.

This rearrangement joins TRBV7-2 to TRBJ1-1; 7 bases match TRBD1. The CDR3 runs to 16 residues. The germline CDR1 and CDR2 sequences are SGHTA and FQGNSA. With 5 bases clipped from V and 1 base from J, the junction kept 10 bases outside the gene matches. CDR3: CASSRTTGRTNTEAFF. The DNA for the CDR3 is TGTGCCAGCAGCCGGACGACAGGGCGGACGAACACTGAAGCTTTCTTT. Variable domain in full (rest from reference TRBV7-2 and TRBJ1-1): GAGVSQSPSNKVTEKGKDVELRCDPISGHTALYWYRQSLGQGLEFLIYFQGNSAPDKSGLPSDRFSAERTGGSVSTLTIQRTQQEDSAVYLCASSRTTGRTNTEAFFGQGTRLTVV.

This clone occurred once. J is TRBJ2-7 and V is TRBV7-2, with D unclear. Looked up from germline, CDR1 is SGHTA and CDR2 is FQGNSA. V lost 5 bases and J lost 3, with 14 bases in between. The CDR3 runs 14 residues. This CDR3 reads CASSPLSLFYEQYF. For the CDR3, the DNA is TGTGCCAGCAGCCCACTGTCCCTCTTCTACGAGCAGTACTTC.

This chain connects TRBV7-9 to TRBJ1-1, with D perhaps matching TRBD1 (6 bases). Per the germline V gene, CDR1 is SEHNR and CDR2 is FQNEAQ (reference sequence). V dropped 4 bases and J dropped 1 base, with 13 bases sitting between them. The CDR3 is 15 amino acids. The CDR3 DNA reads TGTGCCAGCAGCTCGGACCCCAGGGGGAACACTGAAGCTTTCTTT. Translated, it gives CASSSDPRGNTEAFF. Full variable domain (missing parts from reference TRBV7-9 and TRBJ1-1): DTGVSQNPRHKITKRGQNVTFRCDPISEHNRLYWYRQTLGQGPEFLTYFQNEAQLEKSRLLSDRFSAERPKGSFSTLEIQRTEQGDSAMYLCASSSDPRGNTEAFFGQGTRLTVV.